Listed below are T cell receptor beta chains from one sample, sequenced in a study of metastatic and nonmetastatic thyroid tumors. TCRdb redid the clone calls on the PCR reads using MiXCR. The table has 6,800 or so clones, over 2.5% seen once; the top ten hold 16%. The specimen sequenced was tumor tissue. Receptors originate from a female donor with papillary thyroid cancer or a benign thyroid nodule (not recorded which). Some clones in this sample may be carry-over from other donors' samples. Each CDR3 is given with its conserved first and last residue. The D gene is left open where the match is weak. The size entry is marked missing in some rows and otherwise reads once, few, many or a size class.

V	size	D	J	DNA	CDR3
TRBV11-2	medium-sized	TRBD2	TRBJ2-7	TGTGCCAGCAGCTTAGCCGGCGGGAGGGCTTACGAGCAGTACTTC	CASSLAGGRAYEQYF
TRBV28	medium-sized	-	TRBJ1-2	TGTGCCAGCATCCTTAAGGGAGGGTATGGCTACACCTTC	CASILKGGYGYTF
TRBV28	many	TRBD2	TRBJ2-2	TGTGCCAGCAGTTTCGCTAGCGGCGGTACCGGGGAGCTGTTTTTC	CASSFASGGTGELFF
TRBV10-3	many	-	TRBJ1-1	TGTGCCATCAGTGTAGCGGGATACACTGAAGCTTTCTTT	CAISVAGYTEAFF
TRBV28	many	-	TRBJ2-1	TGTGCCAGTTCGACGGGACTCCTGTCGTATGAGCAGTTCTTC	CASSTGLLSYEQFF
TRBV7-2	medium-sized	-	TRBJ2-5	TGTGCCAGCAGCACCCCGACAGGGAGGACCGAAGAGACCCAGTACTTC	CASSTPTGRTEETQYF
TRBV2	many	-	TRBJ2-7	TGTGCCAGCAGTTTCGCAGGCGAGCAGTACTTC	CASSFAGEQYF
TRBV7-9	many	-	TRBJ2-3	TGTGCCAGCAGCTTATTGGGGTCAGATACGCAGTATTTT	CASSLLGSDTQYF
TRBV19	medium-sized	-	TRBJ2-2	TGTGCCAGTAGTATCCAGGTACTCGGGGAGCTGTTTTTT	CASSIQVLGELFF
TRBV4-1	medium-sized	-	TRBJ2-7	TGCGCCAGCAGCCAAGATAGTTTGGCCTACGAGCAGTACTTC	CASSQDSLAYEQYF
TRBV28	many	TRBD2	TRBJ2-1	TGTGCCAGCAGTTCGGGACTAGCGGGACACAATGAGCAGTTCTTC	CASSSGLAGHNEQFF
TRBV11-2	once	TRBD2	TRBJ2-7	TGTGCCAGCAGCTTGGCTAGCGGGGCCTCCTACGAGCAGTACTTC	CASSLASGASYEQYF
TRBV6-6	medium-sized	TRBD1	TRBJ1-1	TGTGCCAGCAGTTACTCCACAGGGGCCGGGAACACTGAAGCTTTCTTT	CASSYSTGAGNTEAFF
TRBV15	-	TRBD2	TRBJ2-2	TGTCAGCACTCGACGGTGGGGACTAGCGGGAACACCGGGGAGCTGTTTTTT	CQHSTVGTSGNTGELFF
TRBV6-4	many	-	TRBJ2-3	TGTGCCAGCAGTGACGGGCCCGCCTATACGCAGTATTTT	CASSDGPAYTQYF
TRBV13	medium-sized	-	TRBJ1-6	TGTGCCAGCAGTCGCAACAGGGATTTGGATTCACCCCTCCACTTT	CASSRNRDLDSPLHF
TRBV6-1	many	-	TRBJ1-1	TGTGCCAGCAGCCGGACCTTGAACACTGAAGCTTTCTTT	CASSRTLNTEAFF
TRBV11-3	many	TRBD2	TRBJ2-3	TGTGCCAACAGCGGGAGGGGTACGCAGTATTTT	CANSGRGTQYF
TRBV2	medium-sized	-	TRBJ1-2	TGTGCCAGCAGGGGGGCAGGGGCTATCACCTTC	CASRGAGAITF
TRBV28	many	-	TRBJ1-5	TGTGCCAGCAGTTCCTATAGTTGGGATGAGGAGCCCCAGCATTTT	CASSSYSWDEEPQHF
TRBV2	-	-	TRBJ1-6	TGTGCCGGCAAGCCGGGGGACGGGTCACCCCTCCACTTT	CAGKPGDGSPLHF
TRBV27	medium-sized	-	TRBJ2-3	TGTGCCAGCAGTTTAAGCGCAAGCACAGATACGCAGTATTTT	CASSLSASTDTQYF
TRBV6-2/TRBV6-3	medium-sized	TRBD1	TRBJ2-2	TGTGCCAGCAGTTACGACAGGGAGAGTGGGGAGCTGTTTTTT	CASSYDRESGELFF
TRBV7-9	many	-	TRBJ2-5	TGTGCCAGCAGCTCTGACAATCAAGAGACCCAGTACTTC	CASSSDNQETQYF
TRBV6-1	large	-	TRBJ1-2	TGTGCCAGCAGTCCAGGGAATGGCTACACCTTC	CASSPGNGYTF
TRBV11-2	medium-sized	TRBD1	TRBJ1-5	TGTGCCAGCAGCTTAGAGGACAGGGGGGGACAGCCCCAGCATTTT	CASSLEDRGGQPQHF
TRBV12-3/TRBV12-4	many	TRBD1	TRBJ2-3	TGTGCCAGCAGCCTACAGGGGGGTAGCACAGATACGCAGTATTTT	CASSLQGGSTDTQYF
TRBV29-1	many	-	TRBJ1-2	TGCAGCCCCCCCGTTAGGTCTCCCAGATATGGCTACACCTTC	CSPPVRSPRYGYTF
TRBV7-8	many	-	TRBJ2-6	TGTGCCAGCAGCTCTGGGGCCAACGTCCTGACTTTC	CASSSGANVLTF
TRBV6-1	-	-	TRBJ1-2	TGCGCCAGCAGCCCTCGGGGCAAAGCTCTTATGGGCTACACCTTC	CASSPRGKALMGYTF
TRBV24-1	medium-sized	-	TRBJ2-2	TGTGCCACCAGGGCGGAGGTGACCGGGGAGCTGTTTTTT	CATRAEVTGELFF
TRBV20-1	many	-	TRBJ2-3	TGCAGTGCTAGATCTCCTAGCACAGATACGCAGTATTTT	CSARSPSTDTQYF
TRBV15	many	TRBD2	TRBJ2-7	TGTGCCACCAGCACGCGGGAGGGGGAGCAGTACTTC	CATSTREGEQYF
TRBV7-8	many	TRBD1	TRBJ2-1	TGTGCCAGCAGCTTGCTCCCGGGACAGGGACCCGGGGGAGGCTCCTACAATGAGCAGTTCTTC	CASSLLPGQGPGGGSYNEQFF
TRBV5-1	many	-	TRBJ1-1	TGCGCCAGCATGGGGAACACTGAAGCTTTCTTT	CASMGNTEAFF
TRBV20-1	many	-	TRBJ2-7	TGCAGTGCTAGAGAGGGCGCAAGCTCCTACGAGCAGTACTTC	CSAREGASSYEQYF
TRBV19	medium-sized	TRBD1	TRBJ2-7	TGTGCCAGTAGTATGGGACAGGGGATCTACGAGCAGTACTTC	CASSMGQGIYEQYF
TRBV27	many	-	TRBJ1-4	TGTGCCAGCAGTTTAGCAGGGGAGGACGAAAAACTGTTTTTT	CASSLAGEDEKLFF
TRBV18	many	-	TRBJ2-2	TGTGCCAGCTCCACCTTCACCGGGGAGCTGTTTTTT	CASSTFTGELFF
TRBV27	medium-sized	TRBD1	TRBJ2-3	TGTGCCAGCAGTTTAGGGACAGGCACAGATACGCAGTATTTT	CASSLGTGTDTQYF
TRBV19	medium-sized	-	TRBJ2-5	TGTGCCAGTAGATTAAGGGGGGGAGAGACCCAGTACTTC	CASRLRGGETQYF
TRBV4-2	medium-sized	-	TRBJ2-7	TGTGCCAGCAGCCAAGATCCTGGCGGGTTCTACGAGCAGTACTTC	CASSQDPGGFYEQYF
TRBV30	medium-sized	TRBD1	TRBJ1-1	TGTGCCTGGATGGGACAGATGGAAGCTTTCTTT	CAWMGQMEAFF
TRBV7-2	medium-sized	TRBD1	TRBJ2-5	TGTGCCAGCAGCTCCACAGGGGGAGAGACCCAGTACTTC	CASSSTGGETQYF
TRBV28	medium-sized	-	TRBJ1-5	TGTGCCAGCAGTTGGTCCGTTGGCAATCAGCCCCAGCATTTT	CASSWSVGNQPQHF
TRBV24-1	many	-	TRBJ2-1	TGTGCCACCAGTGATTTTAACCCCAGTGAGCAGTTCTTC	CATSDFNPSEQFF
TRBV2	medium-sized	TRBD1	TRBJ2-7	TGTGCCAGCAGGGGGGCGACAGGGGACAACGAGCAGTACTTC	CASRGATGDNEQYF
TRBV5-5	medium-sized	-	TRBJ2-7	TGTGCCAGCAGCGCCCCCGGGACCCTTTACGAGCAGTACTTC	CASSAPGTLYEQYF
TRBV5-4	many	-	TRBJ2-6	TGTGCCAGCAGTTTTACCCAGACTGGGGCCAACGTCCTGACTTTC	CASSFTQTGANVLTF
TRBV11-1	many	-	TRBJ2-5	TGTGCCAGCAGCCCAAGGTTGGGGGCACCATACCAAGAGACCCAGTACTTC	CASSPRLGAPYQETQYF
TRBV10-3	many	TRBD2	TRBJ2-7	TGTGCCATCAGAGCCCCGGGACTAGCCGGATACGAGCAGTACTTC	CAIRAPGLAGYEQYF
TRBV19	many	TRBD2	TRBJ2-2	TGTGCCAGTAGTATAAGGGAGAGCGGGAGTGGGGAGCTGTTTTTT	CASSIRESGSGELFF
TRBV9	many	TRBD2	TRBJ2-5	TGTGCCAGCAGCCTAACTAGCGGCCAAGAGACCCAGTACTTC	CASSLTSGQETQYF
TRBV18	many	-	TRBJ1-2	TGTGCCAGCTCACCATCCAGAGAATCCTATGGCTACACCTTC	CASSPSRESYGYTF
TRBV19	-	TRBD2	TRBJ2-5	TGTGCCAGTAGTCCCCTAGCGGACCAAGAGACCCAGTACTTC	CASSPLADQETQYF
TRBV6-5	medium-sized	-	TRBJ1-2	TGTGCCAGCAGTTACATGATTAGCTATGGCTACACCTTC	CASSYMISYGYTF